Sequencing of this TCR beta chain was carried out in a study of T cell responses to AZD1222 COVID-19 vaccine (dated by TCRdb to about 2021). Regarding the study in general: AZD1222 recipients given second doses at about 4 weeks or at about 12 weeks were pooled, since spike-specific TCR depth and breadth were not found to differ between the two schedules. A total of 233 trial participants underwent TCR sequencing, of whom about 200 received two doses of AZD1222 and some 26 received two doses of the MenACWY control vaccine. Trial participants were enrolled by age into subgroups of 18-55, 56-69 and 70-plus years, and about 150, 27 and 61 TCR-sequenced participants, respectively, were included in these subgroups. Broad study findings and their caveats: Participants were mostly white British, with more females than males. The authors suggested clonal diversity may have been underestimated. Only a handful of AZD1222 recipients were SARS-CoV-2 seropositive at baseline, limiting conclusions about previously exposed vaccinees. In the small 56-69-year group, the increase in depth fell short of significance, most likely because of low power. Spike-specific TCR breadth and depth rose significantly after two AZD1222 doses compared with day 0 and with MenACWY recipients. Because no day 14 peak-response samples were available, the repertoires could be characterized only after the peak T cell response. The whole spike protein was spanned by vaccine-associated CD4 TCRs, and dominant responses were seen in regions 160-218 and 743-854. Epitopes outside the regions mutated in the B.1.351 and B.1.1.7 variants were reportedly recognized by nearly half of the unique spike-specific TCRs.

This clone was observed once. Its antigen specificity is not known. Per-base qualities were not stored, and no clone one base away is much larger. This specimen's time point label, per the study, means: baseline before first vaccination. Samples from vaccinated people were obtained from the UK trials COV001 and COV002, which included a single-blind randomized controlled phase 2/3 trial of AZD1222 (ChAdOx1 nCoV-19) in healthy adults. For TCRbeta chain sequencing, PBMC samples from trial participants were taken at day 0 and at day 28 after the second dose. From a lookup of the germline V gene, CDR1 and CDR2 are SNHLY and FYNNEI. At the junction V is shortened by 0 bases and J by 7 bases, with 15 bases in between. The CDR3 holds 15 amino acids from the cysteine to the phenylalanine. The retained sequence is limited to the CDR3, 45 bases, with the frame set at the first base. The CDR3 regions of human TCRbeta chains were analyzed by immunosequencing. As for the authors' bioinformatics: Repertoire TCRs were checked for matches against a reference library of SARS-CoV-2-specific TCRs that had been generated using the MIRA antigen-specificity platform. Breadth was defined as the fraction of unique TCRs that were SARS-CoV-2-associated, and depth was defined as the fraction of total T cells that were SARS-CoV-2-associated. Using the MIRA data, each spike-specific TCR was assigned both to the spike region to which the TCR was reactive and to a CD4 or CD8 class. Log10-transformed breadth and depth values were compared by one-way ANOVA with Sidak's multiple comparisons tests. The clones in this table, taken by TCRdb from immuneACCESS, are in-frame only. Not every clone is retained; where verified, under half of the shortfall comes from an unresolved V gene, and the cause of the rest is unknown. V, J and clone size reflect that table, while D and trimming were determined from the DNA. The sample yields 110,000 or so clones; approximately 90% were counted once. About 15% of the sample is in the top ten clones.

The V gene is TRBV2 and the J gene is TRBJ1-2; a weak D assignment points to TRBD1 (5 bases agree). The clonotype originates from an adult in good health. The sample consisted of peripheral blood, taken on day 0 of AZD1222 vaccination. The base sequence is TGTGCCAGCAGTGAAGCGCGATCCAGGGTGGCTGGCTACACCTTC. This is translated as CASSEARSRVAGYTF. Extended through the reference TRBV2 and TRBJ1-2 proteins, this CDR3 yields the full variable domain: EPEVTQTPSHQVTQMGQEVILRCVPISNHLYFYWYRQILGQKVEFLVSFYNNEISEKSEIFDDQFSVERPDGSNFTLKIRSTKLEDSAMYFCASSEARSRVAGYTFGSGTRLTVV.